This T cell receptor beta chain appears in the sequencing data of a study of T cell repertoires in cytomegalovirus infection. General study points: CMV carriers having the relevant HLA were flagged by cumulative public TCR beta family frequency.

MiXCR was run by TCRdb on the reads, yielding one entry per CDR3 protein. In the table there are 290,000 or so distinct CDR3 sequences, around 25% of which are singletons. This clonotype was seen at least ten times. Its target is unknown. This clonotype was obtained from a human donor in good health (CMV status not recorded). Some clones in this sample may be carry-over from other donors' samples. Sequences were obtained from PBMCs.

CDR3 protein: CASSLWPRGSALSNQPQHF. CDR3 nucleotide sequence: TGTGCCAGCAGCTTATGGCCAAGGGGGTCAGCCCTTAGCAATCAGCCCCAGCATTTT. The rearrangement links TRBV7-6 to TRBJ1-5; perhaps TRBD1 as D (6 bases). Trimming pared 2 bases from V and 0 bases from J, leaving 20 bases between. Germline values: CDR1 SGHVS, CDR2 FNYEAQ. This CDR3 has 19 amino acids.